These 15 T cell receptor beta chains were all obtained from the same sample, sequenced in a study of blood T cell repertoires in COVID-19. Assay: immunoSEQ multiplex PCR; the TCRdb copy retains only in-frame clones and omits some. The sample gives roughly 130,000 clones, approximately 80% of which show up once; 1.9% is in the top ten. Sequencing was performed on peripheral blood. The source is a man in his sixties or seventies with acute or convalescent COVID-19.

The J gene is TRBJ1-4, the V gene TRBV6-5; possibly TRBD1 for D (5 bases). CDR3 size: 13 residues. Trimming took 7 bases from V and 4 from J, leaving 10 bases between them. Germline values: CDR1 MNHEY, CDR2 SVGAGI. DNA of the CDR3: TGTGCCAGCAAAACGGGACTTAATGAAAAACTGTTTTTT. The encoded protein is CASKTGLNEKLFF.

The rearrangement links TRBV10-3 to TRBJ1-2, with D hard to call. With 3 bases removed from V and 2 bases from J, the gap between germline ends came to 10 bases. From germline, CDR1 is ENHRY and CDR2 SYGVKD. There are 14 residues in the CDR3. The CDR3 sequence is CAISEKTENYGYTF. DNA of the CDR3: TGTGCCATCAGTGAAAAGACTGAGAACTATGGCTACACCTTC.

V gene TRBV5-1 combines with J gene TRBJ2-3; no clear D. The V end was cut by 2 bases, the J end by 3 bases, with 7 bases between. Germline values: CDR1 SGHRS, CDR2 YFSETQ. The CDR3 runs 13 residues. DNA for the CDR3: TGCGCCAGCAGCTTTTCGACAACAGATACGCAGTATTTT. Amino acid sequence: CASSFSTTDTQYF.

The V and J genes are TRBV7-2 and TRBJ2-7, with 16 positions matching TRBD2. This CDR3 contains 18 residues. Losses at the gene ends were 4 bases for V and 0 bases for J; bases not matched to a gene: 6. The germline CDR1 and CDR2 sequences are SGHTA and FQGNSA. The CDR3 DNA sequence: TGTGCCAGCAGCTCCGGGACTAGCGGGGGGGTAAGCTCCTACGAGCAGTACTTC. This sequence encodes CASSSGTSGGVSSYEQYF.

This sequence joins TRBV6-1 and TRBJ1-1; 7 bases match TRBD1. From germline, CDR1 is MNHNS and CDR2 SASEGT. Trimming took 3 bases from V and 11 from J; bases not matched to a gene: 3. This CDR3 spans 11 amino acids. Written as DNA, the CDR3 is TGTGCCAGCAGTGAGGACAGGTCGGCTTTCTTT. It codes for CASSEDRSAFF.

The CDR3 nucleotides read TGTGCCAGCAGAGCTAGCGGGGCGCGGGAGACCCAGTACTTC. This sequence encodes CASRASGARETQYF. The chain employs TRBV2 and TRBJ2-5; 9 bases are shared with TRBD2. Germline V gene sequence: CDR1 SNHLY, CDR2 FYNNEI. The trim removed 6 bases at V and 5 bases at J, leaving 7 bases unmatched. CDR3 size: 14 residues.

The rearrangement links TRBV27 to TRBJ2-5, with D tentatively TRBD1 (5 bases). Trimming removed 5 bases at V and 4 bases at J, with 14 bases between. This CDR3 region has 14 residues. Germline V gene data show CDR1 as MNHEY and CDR2 as SMNVEV (reference sequence). The CDR3 sequence: CASSHRLGGETQYF. As DNA, the CDR3 is TGTGCCAGCAGTCACAGGCTGGGCGGAGAGACCCAGTACTTC.

The rearrangement joins TRBV3-1 (or the pseudogene TRBV3-2) to TRBJ1-3, with D uncertain. CDR3 length equals 11 residues. CDR1 is LGHDT and CDR2 is YNNKEL in the germline V gene (reference sequence). Deletions cut 5 bases from V and 4 bases from J, with 3 bases between. The CDR3 loop reads CASSAGNTIYF. The CDR3 DNA reads as TGTGCCAGCAGCGCGGGAAACACCATATATTTT.

CDR3 nucleotide sequence: TGTGCCAGCGAGAGTTCCGGGAACACTGAAGCTTTCTTT. As protein: CASESSGNTEAFF. The rearrangement links TRBV27 to TRBJ1-1; D is unclear. The CDR3 length is 13 residues. V lost 8 bases, J lost 1 base, and 11 bases lay in between. Germline loops: CDR1 MNHEY, CDR2 SMNVEV (reference sequence).

This clone appeared many times. The chain employs TRBV6-5 and TRBJ2-7, with TRBD1 as a possible D gene (5 bases). CDR1 is MNHEY, CDR2 SVGAGI, per germline. Trimming left V 6 bases short and J 3 bases short, with 15 bases between. The CDR3 has 14 residues. This chain's CDR3 is CASSLTGVGYEQYF. Written as DNA, the CDR3 is TGTGCCAGCAGCCTAACAGGAGTTGGCTACGAGCAGTACTTC.

Only a few counts were recorded for this clone. The V and J genes are TRBV3-1 (or the pseudogene TRBV3-2) and TRBJ2-5; 12 bases match TRBD2. The V gene end was trimmed by 2 bases and the J gene end by 5 bases; junction bases not matched to a gene: 15. This CDR3 is built from 19 residues. Per germline, CDR1 LGHDT and CDR2 YNNKEL (reference sequence). CDR3: CASSQSNPRLAGGPETQYF. The CDR3 DNA follows: TGTGCCAGCAGCCAATCCAATCCCCGTCTAGCGGGGGGGCCCGAGACCCAGTACTTC.

The rearrangement joins TRBV25-1 to TRBJ2-1, with 11 nucleotides matching TRBD2. The CDR3 covers 18 residues. The trim removed 3 bases at V and 3 bases at J, leaving 10 bases unmatched. Germline loops: CDR1 MGHDK, CDR2 SYGVNS. CDR3 bases: TGTGCCAGCAGTGACCCGCGGGGACTAGCGGAGCTCTACAATGAGCAGTTCTTC. Encoded protein: CASSDPRGLAELYNEQFF.

CDR3 region: CASSSDRADYGYTF. CDR3 sequence (DNA): TGCGCCAGCAGCTCCGACAGGGCTGACTATGGCTACACCTTC. The rearrangement links TRBV5-1 to TRBJ1-2, with TRBD1 matching over 7 bases. The CDR3 sequence is 14 residues long. The trim removed 3 bases at V and 3 bases at J, leaving 5 bases unmatched. Germline-derived CDR1 and CDR2 are SGHRS and YFSETQ.

The rearrangement joins TRBV2 to TRBJ2-2; 9 nucleotides agree with TRBD1. Germline CDR1 reads SNHLY; CDR2 reads FYNNEI. The CDR3 runs to 17 residues. The V and J ends lost 6 bases and 5 bases, in that order; junction bases with no gene match: 13. Here the CDR3 DNA reads TGTGCCAGCAGCCCAACCTCCGGGACAGGGAGAACCGGGGAGCTGTTTTTT. Residues: CASSPTSGTGRTGELFF.

The chain joins TRBV5-5 to TRBJ2-7; 10 bases align to TRBD1. The CDR3 spans 18 residues. CDR1 is SGHKS and CDR2 is YYEKEE in the germline V gene (reference sequence). Losses at the gene ends were 2 bases for V and 3 bases for J; bases not matched to a gene: 14. The DNA of the CDR3 is TGTGCCAGCAGCTTCCTTGCCCCCAAAAGGGACAGGGGCTACGAGCAGTACTTC. This encodes CASSFLAPKRDRGYEQYF.